The entry below gives a single TCR beta chain sequence along with its context. Libraries were prepared by immunoSEQ multiplex PCR; TCRdb keeps only in-frame clonotypes and omits some of them. The table includes tens of thousands of clones, more than 90% detected once. The data were obtained in a study of blood T cell repertoires in COVID-19. Germline values: CDR1 SGHRS, CDR2 YFSETQ. The CDR3 is 13 amino acids. Trimming cost V 2 bases and J 3 bases; bases outside gene matches: 0. The chain employs TRBV5-1 and TRBJ2-5; 8 nucleotides match TRBD2. The sequencing sample was made of peripheral blood. The TCR originated in a man aged 60 to 75 with active or convalescent COVID-19. Here the CDR3 DNA reads TGCGCCAGCAGCTTTAGCGGGGAAGAGACCCAGTACTTC. It specifies CASSFSGEETQYF.